The 3 T cell receptor beta chains below were found in one sample sequenced in a study of CD8 T cells in ankylosing spondylitis. TCRdb itself ran the 5' RACE reads through MiXCR, one entry per CDR3 protein. The table includes approximately 300,000 distinct CDR3 sequences, roughly 8% detected once. General study findings and limits: Characteristic of ankylosing spondylitis blood, it appeared, was a TCR beta motif comprising 7 to 9 highly homologous variants.

These TCRs are of unknown antigen specificity. The specimen was blood, either unsorted or a sorted T cell fraction (not recorded which). The receptors come from a male donor with ankylosing spondylitis.

The V call is TRBV12-3 or TRBV12-4, the J call TRBJ2-1, with a possible D match to TRBD1 (6 bases). Trimming removed 4 bases from V and 9 bases from J, with 10 bases in between. This CDR3 has 12 amino acids. CDR3 region: CASSSRGSEQFF. The CDR3 DNA follows: TGTGCCAGCAGTTCCAGGGGTAGTGAGCAGTTCTTC.

At least ten counts were recorded for this clonotype. The chain recombines TRBV12-5 with TRBJ2-7; tentative D call: TRBD1 (6 bases). The CDR3 length is 14 residues. With 6 bases removed from V and 0 bases from J, the gap between germline ends came to 12 bases. CDR1 and CDR2 from the germline V gene are LGHNT and FRNRAP. CDR3 protein: CASGRTVISYEQYF. In DNA, the CDR3 is TGTGCTAGTGGGCGGACAGTAATCTCCTACGAGCAGTACTTC. The full variable domain, completed using reference TRBV12-5 and TRBJ2-7, is DARVTQTPRHKVTEMGQEVTMRCQPILGHNTVFWYRQTMMQGLELLAYFRNRAPLDDSGMPKDRFSAEMPDATLATLKIQPSEPRDSAVYFCASGRTVISYEQYFGPGTRLTVT.

The V gene is TRBV10-2, the J gene TRBJ2-2; no reliable D call. V was clipped by 4 bases and J by 0 bases, with 15 bases between them. The germline CDR1 and CDR2 sequences are WSHSY and SAAADI. The CDR3 is made up of 17 amino acids. The DNA of the CDR3 is TGCGCCAGCAGTGGAAGGGCCGGGCCCTCGAACACCGGGGAGCTGTTTTTT. Protein product: CASSGRAGPSNTGELFF.